This T cell receptor beta chain was captured by sequencing in a study of cytomegalovirus exposure and HLA in healthy donors. Per the germline V gene, CDR1 is SGHVS and CDR2 is FQNEAQ. V lost 2 bases to trimming and J lost 1 base, with 5 bases between them. The CDR3 has 13 residues. The PCR made use of 60 Vbeta and 13 Jbeta primers. Assay: immunoSEQ multiplex PCR; the TCRdb copy retains only in-frame clones and omits some. The sample carries under 130,000 clones, 70% to 80% recorded once. Study-wide results and limits: The authors later found HLA-associated TCR beta chains more clonally expanded than equally common others.

To note about this clone: The antigen remains unidentified.

This clonotype was obtained from a woman aged 35 to 49 in good health and CMV-seronegative. Material: PBMCs. V and J are TRBV7-8 and TRBJ1-2; no clear D gene. The CDR3 bases are TGTGCCAGCAGCTTACAAAATAACTATGGCTACACCTTC. This codes for CASSLQNNYGYTF.